The following is a T cell receptor (beta chain) sequence with its context. Its antigen remains unknown. This sample is drawn from a study of T cell responses to AZD1222 COVID-19 vaccine. Study results and limitations: The study found Spike-specific TCR breadth and depth rose after two AZD1222 doses.

Profiled with immunoSEQ multiplex PCR; TCRdb holds only in-frame clones, not every one. The sample comprises about 130,000 clones, over 80% of which are singletons, and roughly 7% rests with the top ten. The CDR3 runs 16 residues. V lost 4 bases, J lost 0 bases, and 17 bases lay in between. Germline V gene data show CDR1 as SGHRS and CDR2 as YFSETQ. This clonotype was obtained from an adult who received the AZD1222 COVID-19 vaccine. The sequencing here drew on peripheral blood, taken 28 days after the second AZD1222 dose. J is TRBJ2-7 and V is TRBV5-1; perhaps TRBD2 as D (7 bases). CDR3 DNA sequence: TGCGCCAGCAGCCCCTGGGGCGGGGGCTCCTCCTACGAGCAGTACTTC. Its translation: CASSPWGGGSSYEQYF.